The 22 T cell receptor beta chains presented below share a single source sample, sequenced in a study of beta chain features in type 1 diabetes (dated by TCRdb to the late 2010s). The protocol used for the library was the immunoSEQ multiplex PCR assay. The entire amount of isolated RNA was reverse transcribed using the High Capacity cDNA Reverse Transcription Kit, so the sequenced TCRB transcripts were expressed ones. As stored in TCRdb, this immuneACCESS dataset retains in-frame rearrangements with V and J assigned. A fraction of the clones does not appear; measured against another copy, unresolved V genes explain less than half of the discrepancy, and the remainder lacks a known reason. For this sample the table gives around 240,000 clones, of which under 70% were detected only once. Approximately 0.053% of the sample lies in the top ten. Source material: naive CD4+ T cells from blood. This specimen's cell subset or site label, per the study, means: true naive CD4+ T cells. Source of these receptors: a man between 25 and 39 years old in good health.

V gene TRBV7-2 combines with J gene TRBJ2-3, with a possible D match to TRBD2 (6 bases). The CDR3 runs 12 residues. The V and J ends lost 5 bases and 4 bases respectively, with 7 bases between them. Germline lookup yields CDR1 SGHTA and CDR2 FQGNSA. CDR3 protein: CASSRGADTQYF. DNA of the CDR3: TGTGCCAGCAGCCGCGGGGCAGATACGCAGTATTTT.

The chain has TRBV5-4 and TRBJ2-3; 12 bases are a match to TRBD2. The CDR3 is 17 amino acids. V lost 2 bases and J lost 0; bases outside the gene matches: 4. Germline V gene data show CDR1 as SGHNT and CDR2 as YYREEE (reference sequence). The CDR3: CASSFRTSGDSTDTQYF. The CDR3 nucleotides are TGTGCCAGCAGCTTCAGGACTAGCGGGGATAGCACAGATACGCAGTATTTT.

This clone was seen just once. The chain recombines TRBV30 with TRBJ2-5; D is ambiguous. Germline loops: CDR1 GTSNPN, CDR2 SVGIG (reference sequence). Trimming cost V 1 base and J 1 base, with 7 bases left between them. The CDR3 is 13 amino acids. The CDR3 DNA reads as TGTGCCTGGAGTGCGACGGTCCAAGAGACCCAGTACTTC. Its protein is CAWSATVQETQYF. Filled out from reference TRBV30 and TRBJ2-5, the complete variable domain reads SQTIHQWPATLVQPVGSPLSLECTVEGTSNPNLYWYRQAAGRGLQLLFYSVGIGQISSEVPQNLSASRPQDRQFILSSKKLLLSDSGFYLCAWSATVQETQYFGPGTRLLVL.

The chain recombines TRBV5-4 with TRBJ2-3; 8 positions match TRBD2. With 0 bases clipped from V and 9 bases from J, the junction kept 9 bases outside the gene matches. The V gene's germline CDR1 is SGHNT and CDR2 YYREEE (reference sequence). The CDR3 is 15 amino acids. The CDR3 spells CASSLAEGVAGTQYF. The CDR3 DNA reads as TGTGCCAGCAGCTTGGCCGAGGGAGTAGCGGGGACGCAGTATTTT.

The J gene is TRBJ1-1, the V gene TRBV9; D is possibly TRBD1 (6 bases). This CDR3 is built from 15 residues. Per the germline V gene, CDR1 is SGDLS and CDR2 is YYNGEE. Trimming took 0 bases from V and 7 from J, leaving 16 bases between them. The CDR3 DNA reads TGTGCCAGCAGCGTAGCCCCTGAGGGGGGCGGTGAAGCTTTCTTT. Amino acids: CASSVAPEGGGEAFF.

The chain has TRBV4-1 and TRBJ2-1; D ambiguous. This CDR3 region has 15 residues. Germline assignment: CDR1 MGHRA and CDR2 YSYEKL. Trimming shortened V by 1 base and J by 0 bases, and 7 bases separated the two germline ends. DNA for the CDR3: TGCGCCAGCAGCCAAGGGTACGGCTCCTACAATGAGCAGTTCTTC. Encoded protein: CASSQGYGSYNEQFF.

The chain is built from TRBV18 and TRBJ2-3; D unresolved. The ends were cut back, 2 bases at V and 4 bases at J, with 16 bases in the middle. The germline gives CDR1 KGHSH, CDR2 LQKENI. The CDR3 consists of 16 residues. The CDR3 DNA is TGTGCCAGCTCACCAACAGTCCAGCTTTTGGCAGATACGCAGTATTTT. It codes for CASSPTVQLLADTQYF.

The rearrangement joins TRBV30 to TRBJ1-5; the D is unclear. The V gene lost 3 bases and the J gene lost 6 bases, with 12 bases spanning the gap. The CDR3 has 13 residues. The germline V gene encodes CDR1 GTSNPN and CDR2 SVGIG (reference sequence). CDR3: CAWRVPGSQPQHF. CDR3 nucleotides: TGTGCCTGGAGGGTCCCGGGGAGTCAGCCCCAGCATTTT. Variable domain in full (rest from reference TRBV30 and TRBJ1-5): SQTIHQWPATLVQPVGSPLSLECTVEGTSNPNLYWYRQAAGRGLQLLFYSVGIGQISSEVPQNLSASRPQDRQFILSSKKLLLSDSGFYLCAWRVPGSQPQHFGDGTRLSIL.

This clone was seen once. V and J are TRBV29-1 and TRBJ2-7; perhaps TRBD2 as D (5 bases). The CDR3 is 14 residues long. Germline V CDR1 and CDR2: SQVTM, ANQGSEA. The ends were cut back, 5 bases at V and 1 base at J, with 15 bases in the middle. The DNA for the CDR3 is TGCAGCGTTCAATTAGGGAGTAGGTCCTACGAGCAGTACTTC. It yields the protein CSVQLGSRSYEQYF.

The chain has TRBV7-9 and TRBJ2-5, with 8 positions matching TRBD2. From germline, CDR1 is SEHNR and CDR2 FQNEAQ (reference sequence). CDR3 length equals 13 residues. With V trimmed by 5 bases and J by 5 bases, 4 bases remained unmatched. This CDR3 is CASSKGLVETQYF. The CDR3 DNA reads TGTGCCAGCAGCAAGGGACTAGTGGAGACCCAGTACTTC.

CDR3 in amino acids: CASSYSGGRADTQYF. In nucleotides, the CDR3 is TGTGCCAGCAGTTACTCGGGCGGGAGGGCAGATACGCAGTATTTT. J is TRBJ2-3 and V is TRBV6-5; 9 bases are a match to TRBD2. V was clipped by 0 bases and J by 4 bases; unmatched bases: 2. CDR1 and CDR2 (germline): MNHEY, SVGAGI. This CDR3 spans 15 amino acids.

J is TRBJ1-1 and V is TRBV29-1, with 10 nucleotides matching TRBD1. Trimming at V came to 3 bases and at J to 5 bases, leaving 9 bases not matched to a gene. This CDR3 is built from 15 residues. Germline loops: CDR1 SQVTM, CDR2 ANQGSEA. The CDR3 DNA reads TGCAGCGTTGAGGTGACAGGGGGCAGGAAGACTGAAGCTTTCTTT. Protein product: CSVEVTGGRKTEAFF. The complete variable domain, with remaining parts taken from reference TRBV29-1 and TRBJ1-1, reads SAVISQKPSRDICQRGTSLTIQCQVDSQVTMMFWYRQQPGQSLTLIATANQGSEATYESGFVIDKFPISRPNLTFSTLTVSNMSPEDSSIYLCSVEVTGGRKTEAFFGQGTRLTVV.

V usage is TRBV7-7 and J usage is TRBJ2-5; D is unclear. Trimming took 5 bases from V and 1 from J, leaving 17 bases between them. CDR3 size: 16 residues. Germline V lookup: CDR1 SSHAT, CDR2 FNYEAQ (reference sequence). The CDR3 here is CASSPTRTHPQETQYF. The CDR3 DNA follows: TGTGCCAGCAGCCCGACACGGACCCACCCCCAAGAGACCCAGTACTTC.

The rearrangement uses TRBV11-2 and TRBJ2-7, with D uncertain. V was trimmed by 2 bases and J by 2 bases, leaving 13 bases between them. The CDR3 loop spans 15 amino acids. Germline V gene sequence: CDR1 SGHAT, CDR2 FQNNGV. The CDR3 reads CASSLNVGPTYEQYF. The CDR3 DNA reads TGTGCCAGCAGCTTAAACGTGGGTCCCACCTACGAGCAGTACTTC.

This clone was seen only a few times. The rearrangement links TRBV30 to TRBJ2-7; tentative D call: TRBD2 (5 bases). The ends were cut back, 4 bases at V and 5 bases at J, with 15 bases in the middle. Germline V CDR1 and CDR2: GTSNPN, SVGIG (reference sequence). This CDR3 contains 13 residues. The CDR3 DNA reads TGTGCCTGGACCAAAGGACTTTTCAACGAGCAGTACTTC. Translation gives CAWTKGLFNEQYF.

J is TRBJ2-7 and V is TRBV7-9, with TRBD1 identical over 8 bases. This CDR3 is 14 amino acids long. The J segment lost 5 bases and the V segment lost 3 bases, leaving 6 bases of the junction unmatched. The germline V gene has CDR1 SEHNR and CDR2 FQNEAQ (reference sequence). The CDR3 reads CASSFVQGANEQYF. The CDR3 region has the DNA TGTGCCAGCAGCTTCGTGCAGGGGGCAAACGAGCAGTACTTC.

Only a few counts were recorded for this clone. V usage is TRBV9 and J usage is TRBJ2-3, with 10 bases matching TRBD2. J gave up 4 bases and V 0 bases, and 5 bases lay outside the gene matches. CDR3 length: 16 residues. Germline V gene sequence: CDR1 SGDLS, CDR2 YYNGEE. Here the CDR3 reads CASSVASGSFPDTQYF. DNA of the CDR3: TGTGCCAGCAGCGTAGCTAGCGGGAGTTTCCCAGATACGCAGTATTTT. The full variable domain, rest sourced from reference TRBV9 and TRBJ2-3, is DSGVTQTPKHLITATGQRVTLRCSPRSGDLSVYWYQQSLDQGLQFLIQYYNGEERAKGNILERFSAQQFPDLHSELNLSSLELGDSALYFCASSVASGSFPDTQYFGPGTRLTVL.

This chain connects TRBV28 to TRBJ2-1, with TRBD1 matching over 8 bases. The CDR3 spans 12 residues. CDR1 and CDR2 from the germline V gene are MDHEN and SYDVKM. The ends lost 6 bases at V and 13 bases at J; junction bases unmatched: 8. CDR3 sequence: CASRVTGGKQFF. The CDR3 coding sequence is TGTGCCAGCAGGGTTACAGGGGGGAAACAGTTCTTC.

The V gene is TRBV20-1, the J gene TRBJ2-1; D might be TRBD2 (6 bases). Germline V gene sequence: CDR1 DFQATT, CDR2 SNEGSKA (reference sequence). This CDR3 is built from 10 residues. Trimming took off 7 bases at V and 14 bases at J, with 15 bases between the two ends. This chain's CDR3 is CSVGTSVEFF. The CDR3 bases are TGCAGTGTTGGGACTTCCGTCGAGTTCTTC.

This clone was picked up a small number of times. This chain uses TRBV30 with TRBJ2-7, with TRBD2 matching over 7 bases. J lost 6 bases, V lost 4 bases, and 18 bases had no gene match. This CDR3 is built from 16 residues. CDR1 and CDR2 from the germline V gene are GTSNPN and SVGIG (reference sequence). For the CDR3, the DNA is TGTGCCTGGACGGAAGCGGCAGGGACTACAGGAACCGAGCAGTACTTC. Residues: CAWTEAAGTTGTEQYF.

CDR3 sequence: CASTPGAHTDTQYF. The DNA for the CDR3 is TGTGCCAGCACCCCCGGGGCCCACACAGATACGCAGTATTTT. The rearrangement links TRBV11-2 to TRBJ2-3; possibly TRBD1 or TRBD2 for D (5 bases each). Germline V gene sequence: CDR1 SGHAT, CDR2 FQNNGV. Trimming stripped 7 bases from V and 2 bases from J, with 13 bases between. The CDR3 has 14 amino acids. Full variable domain (outside the CDR3, taken from reference TRBV11-2 and TRBJ2-3): EAGVAQSPRYKIIEKRQSVAFWCNPISGHATLYWYQQILGQGPKLLIQFQNNGVVDDSQLPKDRFSAERLKGVDSTLKIQPAKLEDSAVYLCASTPGAHTDTQYFGPGTRLTVL.

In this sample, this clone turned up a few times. This CDR3 reads CSVAAGLAGESGEQYF. For the CDR3, the DNA is TGCAGCGTAGCCGCGGGACTAGCGGGAGAGTCGGGGGAGCAGTACTTC. V and J are TRBV29-1 and TRBJ2-7, with 14 bases lining up with TRBD2. CDR3 size: 16 residues. CDR1 is SQVTM, CDR2 ANQGSEA, per germline. Unmatched junction bases numbered 14, after V lost 6 bases and J lost 7 bases.